A selection of T cell receptor beta chains follows, all from one sample in a study of graft-versus-host responses after intestinal transplantation. The protocol was immunoSEQ multiplex PCR, while the TCRdb copy is restricted to in-frame clones and leaves out a portion. The table records some 90,000 clones, approximately 92% of them present only once. Antigens for these TCRs are unknown. This specimen was unstimulated CD8+ T cells sorted from spleen or lymph node cells, taken before intestinal transplant. These receptors were obtained from a human donor who received an intestinal transplant. Both conserved end residues are part of each CDR3. Fields, in order: clone size, J gene, D gene, V gene, CDR3 protein, CDR3 DNA. A D gene is named only where the DNA matches it firmly. Part of the rows lack a size; the others show once, few, many or a class for expanded clones.

clone_size: -
j_call: TRBJ2-1
d_call: TRBD2
v_call: TRBV7-9
cdr3_aa: CASSSSGLAGGHNEQFF
cdr3_nt: TGTGCCAGCAGCTCCTCGGGACTAGCGGGGGGCCACAATGAGCAGTTCTTC

clone_size: -
j_call: TRBJ2-5
d_call: -
v_call: TRBV5-6
cdr3_aa: CASSLPQAQETQYF
cdr3_nt: TGTGCCAGCAGCTTGCCCCAGGCCCAAGAGACCCAGTACTTC

clone_size: -
j_call: TRBJ2-7
d_call: -
v_call: TRBV11-3
cdr3_aa: CASSPSELVSSYEQYF
cdr3_nt: TGTGCCAGCAGCCCCTCCGAACTAGTGAGCTCCTACGAGCAGTACTTC

clone_size: -
j_call: TRBJ2-3
d_call: TRBD2
v_call: TRBV27
cdr3_aa: CASSLMVAGGTDTQYF
cdr3_nt: TGTGCCAGCAGTTTAATGGTAGCGGGAGGCACAGATACGCAGTATTTT

clone_size: -
j_call: TRBJ2-7
d_call: -
v_call: TRBV7-6
cdr3_aa: CASSLESGPDRVEQYF
cdr3_nt: TGTGCCAGCAGTTTAGAAAGCGGGCCTGATAGGGTCGAGCAGTACTTC

clone_size: -
j_call: TRBJ1-5
d_call: -
v_call: TRBV4-1
cdr3_aa: CASSPSPGSNQPQHF
cdr3_nt: TGCGCCAGCAGCCCGAGTCCAGGTTCGAATCAGCCCCAGCATTTT

clone_size: -
j_call: TRBJ2-1
d_call: TRBD2
v_call: TRBV19
cdr3_aa: CASSRGLAGYNEQFF
cdr3_nt: TGTGCCAGTAGTCGGGGACTAGCGGGATACAATGAGCAGTTCTTC

clone_size: -
j_call: TRBJ2-3
d_call: TRBD2
v_call: TRBV9
cdr3_aa: CASSVVAGGTDTQYF
cdr3_nt: TGTGCCAGCAGCGTAGTAGCGGGGGGCACAGATACGCAGTATTTT

clone_size: -
j_call: TRBJ2-7
d_call: TRBD1
v_call: TRBV4-2
cdr3_aa: CASSQVGIGQGDEQYF
cdr3_nt: TGTGCCAGCAGCCAAGTTGGGATCGGACAGGGGGACGAGCAGTACTTC

clone_size: -
j_call: TRBJ2-7
d_call: -
v_call: TRBV19
cdr3_aa: CASSISGVEQYF
cdr3_nt: TGTGCCAGTAGTATTTCAGGGGTCGAGCAGTACTTC

clone_size: -
j_call: TRBJ1-2
d_call: -
v_call: TRBV5-4
cdr3_aa: CASSLSRGVYGYTF
cdr3_nt: TGTGCCAGCAGCTTGTCGCGGGGGGTCTATGGCTACACCTTC

clone_size: -
j_call: TRBJ2-7
d_call: TRBD1
v_call: TRBV4-1
cdr3_aa: CASSQAPGGRLGEQYF
cdr3_nt: TGCGCCAGCAGCCAAGCGCCAGGGGGAAGGTTGGGCGAGCAGTACTTC

clone_size: -
j_call: TRBJ1-6
d_call: -
v_call: TRBV30
cdr3_aa: CAWSGGGNSPLHF
cdr3_nt: TGTGCCTGGAGTGGAGGAGGGAATTCACCCCTCCACTTT

clone_size: -
j_call: TRBJ2-7
d_call: -
v_call: TRBV30
cdr3_aa: CAWAQGTGYEQYF
cdr3_nt: TGTGCCTGGGCCCAGGGCACCGGGTACGAGCAGTACTTC

clone_size: -
j_call: TRBJ1-1
d_call: TRBD1
v_call: TRBV5-6
cdr3_aa: CASSLIMQGAGEAFF
cdr3_nt: TGTGCCAGCAGCTTAATAATGCAGGGGGCTGGGGAAGCTTTCTTT

clone_size: -
j_call: TRBJ2-1
d_call: TRBD2
v_call: TRBV7-2
cdr3_aa: CASTTLAGGGNEQFF
cdr3_nt: TGTGCCAGCACCACCCTAGCGGGGGGTGGCAATGAGCAGTTCTTC

clone_size: -
j_call: TRBJ1-2
d_call: -
v_call: TRBV30
cdr3_aa: CAWSVLVFTGSHGYTF
cdr3_nt: TGTGCCTGGAGTGTATTAGTTTTTACAGGGTCACATGGCTACACCTTC

clone_size: -
j_call: TRBJ2-1
d_call: TRBD2
v_call: TRBV27
cdr3_aa: CASSQTVSGGGNEQFF
cdr3_nt: TGTGCCAGCAGTCAAACAGTTAGCGGGGGCGGCAATGAGCAGTTCTTC

clone_size: -
j_call: TRBJ2-1
d_call: TRBD2
v_call: TRBV19
cdr3_aa: CASRVGLAGVNEQFF
cdr3_nt: TGTGCCAGTAGGGTGGGATTAGCGGGAGTTAATGAGCAGTTCTTC

clone_size: -
j_call: TRBJ2-7
d_call: -
v_call: TRBV7-7
cdr3_aa: CASSLAAGDSYEQYF
cdr3_nt: TGTGCCAGCAGCTTAGCTGCAGGGGACTCCTACGAGCAGTACTTC

clone_size: -
j_call: TRBJ1-4
d_call: -
v_call: TRBV7-9
cdr3_aa: CASSLSRDFNEKLFF
cdr3_nt: TGTGCCAGCAGCTTAAGCCGGGACTTCAATGAAAAACTGTTTTTT

clone_size: -
j_call: TRBJ1-3
d_call: -
v_call: TRBV4-1
cdr3_aa: CASSQDLRGIRNTIYF
cdr3_nt: TGCGCCAGCAGCCAAGATCTACGGGGGATACGAAACACCATATATTTT

clone_size: -
j_call: TRBJ2-7
d_call: TRBD2
v_call: TRBV19
cdr3_aa: CASSWGSGRDYEQYF
cdr3_nt: TGTGCCAGTAGCTGGGGTAGCGGGAGGGACTACGAGCAGTACTTC

clone_size: -
j_call: TRBJ1-5
d_call: -
v_call: TRBV5-6
cdr3_aa: CASSLAVESNQPQHF
cdr3_nt: TGTGCCAGCAGCTTGGCGGTGGAGTCAAATCAGCCCCAGCATTTT

clone_size: -
j_call: TRBJ1-1
d_call: -
v_call: TRBV27
cdr3_aa: CASSLTVNTEAFF
cdr3_nt: TGTGCCAGCAGTCTGACAGTTAACACTGAAGCTTTCTTT

clone_size: few
j_call: TRBJ2-7
d_call: -
v_call: TRBV2
cdr3_aa: CASSEAAGAGIYEQYF
cdr3_nt: TGTGCCAGCAGTGAAGCCGCCGGGGCGGGGATCTACGAGCAGTACTTC

clone_size: -
j_call: TRBJ2-1
d_call: TRBD2
v_call: TRBV5-6
cdr3_aa: CASSLVPSGGRNEQFF
cdr3_nt: TGTGCCAGCAGCTTGGTTCCCAGCGGGGGACGCAATGAGCAGTTCTTC

clone_size: -
j_call: TRBJ2-1
d_call: -
v_call: TRBV11-2
cdr3_aa: CASSLGSGILNEQFF
cdr3_nt: TGTGCCAGCAGCTTAGGGTCAGGGATCCTGAATGAGCAGTTCTTC

clone_size: -
j_call: TRBJ2-7
d_call: -
v_call: TRBV10-1
cdr3_aa: CASSDRRESPYEQYF
cdr3_nt: TGCGCCAGCAGTGATCGCCGGGAGAGCCCCTACGAGCAGTACTTC

clone_size: -
j_call: TRBJ1-3
d_call: -
v_call: TRBV6-1
cdr3_aa: CASSVTGTGANTIYF
cdr3_nt: TGTGCCAGCAGTGTCACCGGGACTGGCGCAAACACCATATATTTT

clone_size: -
j_call: TRBJ2-1
d_call: -
v_call: TRBV6-5
cdr3_aa: CASSYSQGANEQFF
cdr3_nt: TGTGCCAGCAGTTACTCGCAGGGCGCGAATGAGCAGTTCTTC

clone_size: -
j_call: TRBJ2-3
d_call: -
v_call: TRBV5-4
cdr3_aa: CASSVYTDTQYF
cdr3_nt: TGTGCCAGCAGCGTTTACACAGATACGCAGTATTTT

clone_size: -
j_call: TRBJ1-1
d_call: -
v_call: TRBV4-3
cdr3_aa: CASSPRGGNTEAFF
cdr3_nt: TGCGCCAGCAGCCCCCGGGGTGGGAACACTGAAGCTTTCTTT

clone_size: once
j_call: TRBJ2-5
d_call: TRBD1
v_call: TRBV4-1
cdr3_aa: CASSQGFGTGHRSETQYF
cdr3_nt: TGCGCCAGCAGCCAAGGCTTCGGGACAGGTCATAGGTCGGAGACCCAGTACTTC

clone_size: -
j_call: TRBJ2-7
d_call: -
v_call: TRBV27
cdr3_aa: CASSLGQTYEQYF
cdr3_nt: TGTGCCAGCAGTTTAGGTCAGACCTACGAGCAGTACTTC

clone_size: few
j_call: TRBJ1-1
d_call: -
v_call: TRBV27
cdr3_aa: CASSRSGGTEAFF
cdr3_nt: TGTGCCAGCAGTAGAAGCGGAGGCACTGAAGCTTTCTTT

clone_size: -
j_call: TRBJ1-2
d_call: TRBD1
v_call: TRBV5-5
cdr3_aa: CASSLGGTGLVSDYGYTF
cdr3_nt: TGTGCCAGCAGCCTTGGGGGGACAGGGTTAGTATCGGACTATGGCTACACCTTC

clone_size: -
j_call: TRBJ2-7
d_call: -
v_call: TRBV19
cdr3_aa: CASAFQGSNPYEQYF
cdr3_nt: TGTGCCAGCGCATTCCAGGGGTCAAATCCCTACGAGCAGTACTTC

clone_size: -
j_call: TRBJ1-2
d_call: -
v_call: TRBV7-7
cdr3_aa: CASSLEEQDANYGYTF
cdr3_nt: TGTGCCAGCAGCTTAGAGGAACAGGATGCTAACTATGGCTACACCTTC

clone_size: -
j_call: TRBJ2-7
d_call: TRBD1
v_call: TRBV27
cdr3_aa: CASSPTGPTYEQYF
cdr3_nt: TGTGCCAGCAGCCCGACAGGGCCTACCTACGAGCAGTACTTC

clone_size: once
j_call: TRBJ2-7
d_call: -
v_call: TRBV7-6
cdr3_aa: CASSLTGYEQYF
cdr3_nt: TGTGCCAGCAGCTTAACGGGGTACGAGCAGTACTTC

clone_size: -
j_call: TRBJ2-5
d_call: -
v_call: TRBV27
cdr3_aa: CASRPITGKETQYF
cdr3_nt: TGTGCCAGCAGACCCATCACGGGGAAAGAGACCCAGTACTTC

clone_size: -
j_call: TRBJ2-7
d_call: -
v_call: TRBV27
cdr3_aa: CASSSTGYYEQYF
cdr3_nt: TGTGCCAGCAGTTCGACTGGATACTACGAGCAGTACTTC

clone_size: -
j_call: TRBJ2-3
d_call: TRBD2
v_call: TRBV9
cdr3_aa: CASSASGTSATTSTDTQYF
cdr3_nt: TGTGCCAGCAGCGCCTCCGGGACTAGTGCCACGACTAGCACAGATACGCAGTATTTT

clone_size: -
j_call: TRBJ2-2
d_call: -
v_call: TRBV5-5
cdr3_aa: CASSLVWVEGNTGELFF
cdr3_nt: TGTGCCAGCAGCTTGGTGTGGGTAGAGGGGAACACCGGGGAGCTGTTTTTT

clone_size: -
j_call: TRBJ2-5
d_call: TRBD2
v_call: TRBV13
cdr3_aa: CASSPGTSGVRETQYF
cdr3_nt: TGTGCCAGCAGCCCAGGGACTAGCGGAGTGAGGGAGACCCAGTACTTC

clone_size: -
j_call: TRBJ1-1
d_call: TRBD1
v_call: TRBV2
cdr3_aa: CASSESQGLGTVEAFF
cdr3_nt: TGTGCCAGCAGTGAGTCCCAGGGTTTGGGGACAGTTGAAGCTTTCTTT

clone_size: -
j_call: TRBJ2-7
d_call: TRBD2
v_call: TRBV27
cdr3_aa: CASSYSGGATYEQYF
cdr3_nt: TGTGCCAGCAGTTATAGCGGGGGGGCGACCTACGAGCAGTACTTC

clone_size: few
j_call: TRBJ2-7
d_call: -
v_call: TRBV5-4
cdr3_aa: CASSLREASYEQYF
cdr3_nt: TGTGCCAGCAGCTTGAGGGAGGCGTCCTACGAGCAGTACTTC

clone_size: -
j_call: TRBJ2-3
d_call: TRBD2
v_call: TRBV5-1
cdr3_aa: CASNHQSGSPPDTQYF
cdr3_nt: TGCGCCAGCAACCACCAGAGCGGGAGCCCCCCAGATACGCAGTATTTT

clone_size: few
j_call: TRBJ2-1
d_call: TRBD2
v_call: TRBV4-1
cdr3_aa: CASSQDPSGIYNEQFF
cdr3_nt: TGCGCCAGCAGCCAAGACCCTAGCGGGATTTACAATGAGCAGTTCTTC

clone_size: -
j_call: TRBJ2-2
d_call: -
v_call: TRBV27
cdr3_aa: CASSFGNTGELFF
cdr3_nt: TGTGCCAGCAGTTTCGGGAACACCGGGGAGCTGTTTTTT

clone_size: -
j_call: TRBJ1-5
d_call: TRBD1
v_call: TRBV9
cdr3_aa: CASSPGEDRDNQPQHF
cdr3_nt: TGTGCCAGCAGCCCAGGGGAGGACAGGGACAATCAGCCCCAGCATTTT

clone_size: -
j_call: TRBJ2-7
d_call: -
v_call: TRBV6-5
cdr3_aa: CASSYTVGSYEQYF
cdr3_nt: TGTGCCAGCAGTTACACGGTCGGTTCCTACGAGCAGTACTTC

clone_size: -
j_call: TRBJ1-2
d_call: TRBD1
v_call: TRBV7-9
cdr3_aa: CASSEGTGGWGYTF
cdr3_nt: TGTGCCAGCAGCGAGGGGACAGGGGGCTGGGGCTACACCTTC

clone_size: -
j_call: TRBJ2-7
d_call: TRBD2
v_call: TRBV27
cdr3_aa: CASSLRGAYEQYF
cdr3_nt: TGTGCCAGCAGTTTGCGGGGGGCCTACGAGCAGTACTTC

clone_size: -
j_call: TRBJ2-1
d_call: TRBD2
v_call: TRBV11-3
cdr3_aa: CASSLTSGEQFF
cdr3_nt: TGTGCCAGCAGCTTAACTAGCGGCGAGCAGTTCTTC